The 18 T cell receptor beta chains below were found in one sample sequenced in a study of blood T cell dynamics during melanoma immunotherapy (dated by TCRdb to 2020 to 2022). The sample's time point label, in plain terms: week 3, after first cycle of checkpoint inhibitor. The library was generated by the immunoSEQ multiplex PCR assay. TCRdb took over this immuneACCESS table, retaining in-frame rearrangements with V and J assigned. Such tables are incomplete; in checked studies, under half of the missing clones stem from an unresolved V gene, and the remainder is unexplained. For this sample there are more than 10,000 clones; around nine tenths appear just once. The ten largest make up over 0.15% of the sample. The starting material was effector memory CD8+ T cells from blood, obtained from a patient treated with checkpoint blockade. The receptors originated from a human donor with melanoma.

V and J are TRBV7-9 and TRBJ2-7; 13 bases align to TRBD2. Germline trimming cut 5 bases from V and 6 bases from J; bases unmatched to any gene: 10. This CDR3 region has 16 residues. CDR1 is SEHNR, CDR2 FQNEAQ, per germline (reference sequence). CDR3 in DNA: TGTGCCAGCAGCGATCCCGGGACTAGCGGGACCTCCGAGCAGTACTTC. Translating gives CASSDPGTSGTSEQYF.

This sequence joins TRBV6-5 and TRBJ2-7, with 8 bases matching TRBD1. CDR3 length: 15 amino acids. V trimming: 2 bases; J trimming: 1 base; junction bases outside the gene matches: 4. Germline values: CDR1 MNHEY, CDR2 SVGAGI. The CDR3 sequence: CASSYGQGASYEQYF. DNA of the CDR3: TGTGCCAGCAGTTACGGGCAGGGGGCTTCCTACGAGCAGTACTTC.

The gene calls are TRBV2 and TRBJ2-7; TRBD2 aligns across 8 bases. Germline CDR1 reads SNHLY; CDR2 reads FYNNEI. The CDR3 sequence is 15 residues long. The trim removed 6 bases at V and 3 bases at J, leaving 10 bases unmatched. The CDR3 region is CASSQMGLGGYEQYF. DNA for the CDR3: TGTGCCAGCAGCCAAATGGGACTAGGAGGCTACGAGCAGTACTTC. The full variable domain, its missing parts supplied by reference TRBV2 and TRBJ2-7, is EPEVTQTPSHQVTQMGQEVILRCVPISNHLYFYWYRQILGQKVEFLVSFYNNEISEKSEIFDDQFSVERPDGSNFTLKIRSTKLEDSAMYFCASSQMGLGGYEQYFGPGTRLTVT.

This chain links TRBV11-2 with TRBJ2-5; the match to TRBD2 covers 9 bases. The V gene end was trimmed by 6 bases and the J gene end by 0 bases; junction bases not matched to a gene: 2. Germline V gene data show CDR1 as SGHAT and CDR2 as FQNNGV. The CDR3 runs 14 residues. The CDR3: CASRLAGYQETQYF. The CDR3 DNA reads TGTGCCAGCAGACTAGCGGGTTACCAAGAGACCCAGTACTTC.

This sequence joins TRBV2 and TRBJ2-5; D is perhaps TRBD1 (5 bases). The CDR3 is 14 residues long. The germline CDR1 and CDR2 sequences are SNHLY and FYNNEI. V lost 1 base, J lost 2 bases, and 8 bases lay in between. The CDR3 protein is CASSEGQLQETQYF. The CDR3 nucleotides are TGTGCCAGCAGTGAAGGACAGTTGCAAGAGACCCAGTACTTC.

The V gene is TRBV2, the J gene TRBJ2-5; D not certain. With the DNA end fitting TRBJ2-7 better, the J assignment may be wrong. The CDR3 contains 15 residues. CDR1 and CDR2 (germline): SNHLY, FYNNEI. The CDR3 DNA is TGTGCCAGCAGTGAATCCTCCCTGGTCTCGTACGAGCAGTACTTC. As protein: CASSESSLVSYEQYF.

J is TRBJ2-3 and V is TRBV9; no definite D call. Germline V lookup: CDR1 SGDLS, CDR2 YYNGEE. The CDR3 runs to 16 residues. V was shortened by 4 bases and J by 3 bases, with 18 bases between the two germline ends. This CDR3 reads CASSIDRAGFTDTQYF. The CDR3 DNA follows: TGTGCCAGCAGCATCGACCGGGCAGGATTTACAGATACGCAGTATTTT.

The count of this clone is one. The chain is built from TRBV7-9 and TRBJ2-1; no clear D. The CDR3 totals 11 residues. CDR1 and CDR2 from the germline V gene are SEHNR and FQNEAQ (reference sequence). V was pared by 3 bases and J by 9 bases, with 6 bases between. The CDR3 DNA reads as TGTGCCAGCAGCTTTCCCCCTGAGCAGTTCTTC. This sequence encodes CASSFPPEQFF.

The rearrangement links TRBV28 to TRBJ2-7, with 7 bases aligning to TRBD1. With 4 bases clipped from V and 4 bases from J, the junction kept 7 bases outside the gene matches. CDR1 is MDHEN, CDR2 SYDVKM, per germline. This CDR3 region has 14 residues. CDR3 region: CASSSWAGGYEQYF. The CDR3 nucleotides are TGTGCCAGCAGTTCTTGGGCAGGGGGTTACGAGCAGTACTTC.

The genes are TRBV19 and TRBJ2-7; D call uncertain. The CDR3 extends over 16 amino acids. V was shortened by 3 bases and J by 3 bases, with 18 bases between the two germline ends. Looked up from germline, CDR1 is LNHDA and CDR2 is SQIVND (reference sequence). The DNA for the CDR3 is TGTGCCAGTAGTATTACTGGTACCGGCAGCCGCTACGAGCAGTACTTC. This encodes CASSITGTGSRYEQYF. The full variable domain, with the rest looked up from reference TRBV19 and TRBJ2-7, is DGGITQSPKYLFRKEGQNVTLSCEQNLNHDAMYWYRQDPGQGLRLIYYSQIVNDFQKGDIAEGYSVSREKKESFPLTVTSAQKNPTAFYLCASSITGTGSRYEQYFGPGTRLTVT.

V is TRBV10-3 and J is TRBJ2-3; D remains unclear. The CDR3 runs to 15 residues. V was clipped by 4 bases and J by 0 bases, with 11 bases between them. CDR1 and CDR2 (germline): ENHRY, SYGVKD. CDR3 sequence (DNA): TGTGCCATCAGTGCCGGACCAACTAGCACAGATACGCAGTATTTT. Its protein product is CAISAGPTSTDTQYF.

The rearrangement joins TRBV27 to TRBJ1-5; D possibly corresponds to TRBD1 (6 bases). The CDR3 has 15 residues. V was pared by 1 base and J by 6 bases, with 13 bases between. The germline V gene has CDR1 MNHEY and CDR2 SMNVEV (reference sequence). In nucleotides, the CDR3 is TGTGCCAGCAGTTTATATCCAGGGGTCCCTCAGCCCCAGCATTTT. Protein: CASSLYPGVPQPQHF.

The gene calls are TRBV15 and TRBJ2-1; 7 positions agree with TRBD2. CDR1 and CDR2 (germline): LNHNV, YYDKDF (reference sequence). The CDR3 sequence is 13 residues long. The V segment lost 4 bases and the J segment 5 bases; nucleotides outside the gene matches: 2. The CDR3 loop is CATSTLADNEQFF. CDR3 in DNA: TGTGCCACCAGCACCCTAGCGGACAATGAGCAGTTCTTC.

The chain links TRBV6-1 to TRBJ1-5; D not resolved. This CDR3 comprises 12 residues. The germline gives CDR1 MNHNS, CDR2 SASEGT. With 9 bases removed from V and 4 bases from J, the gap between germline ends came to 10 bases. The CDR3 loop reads CASVTENQPQHF. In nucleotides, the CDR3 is TGTGCCAGTGTGACCGAGAATCAGCCCCAGCATTTT.

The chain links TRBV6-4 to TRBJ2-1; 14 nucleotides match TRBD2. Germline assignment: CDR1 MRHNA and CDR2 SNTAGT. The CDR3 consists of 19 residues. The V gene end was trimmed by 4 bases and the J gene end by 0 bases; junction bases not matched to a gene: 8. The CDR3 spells CASSARGLAGVDSYNEQFF. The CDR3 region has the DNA TGTGCCAGCAGTGCCCGGGGACTAGCGGGAGTAGACTCCTACAATGAGCAGTTCTTC.

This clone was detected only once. This chain's CDR3 is CASSDPGGTYEQYF. The CDR3 nucleotides are TGTGCCAGCAGTGATCCAGGGGGAACCTACGAGCAGTACTTC. V gene TRBV2 combines with J gene TRBJ2-5; 7 nucleotides match TRBD1. The tail of the sequence fits TRBJ2-7 better, so the J call may be wrong. The V gene's germline CDR1 is SNHLY and CDR2 FYNNEI. The CDR3 sequence is 14 residues long.

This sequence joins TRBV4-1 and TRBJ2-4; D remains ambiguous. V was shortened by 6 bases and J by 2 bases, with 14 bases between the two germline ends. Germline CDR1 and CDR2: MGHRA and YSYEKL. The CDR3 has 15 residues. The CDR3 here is CASSTEARPKNIQYF. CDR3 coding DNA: TGCGCCAGCAGTACTGAGGCCAGGCCCAAAAACATTCAGTACTTC.

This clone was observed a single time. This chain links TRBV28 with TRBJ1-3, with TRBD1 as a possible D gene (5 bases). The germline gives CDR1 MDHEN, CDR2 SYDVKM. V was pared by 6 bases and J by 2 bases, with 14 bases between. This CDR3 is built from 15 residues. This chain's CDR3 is CASRTTGLPGNTIYF. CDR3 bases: TGTGCCAGCAGAACAACAGGTCTTCCTGGAAACACCATATATTTT.